Included here is one TCR beta chain sequence, with context. The sample comes from a study of blood T cell repertoires in COVID-19. The CDR3 sequence is 17 residues long. V was clipped by 3 bases and J by 6 bases; unmatched bases: 12. Germline CDR1 is KGHSH and CDR2 is LQKENI. Profiled with immunoSEQ multiplex PCR; TCRdb holds only in-frame clones, not every one. The sample lists some 240,000 clones; about 90% were seen once. Material for sequencing was peripheral blood. The origin of this receptor is a man in his sixties with COVID-19, enrolled during active disease. The gene calls are TRBV18 and TRBJ2-1, with TRBD1 identical over 9 bases. The CDR3 sequence: CASSPRTGGTGFNEQFF. The CDR3 region has the DNA TGTGCCAGCTCACCTCGCACGGGTGGGACAGGGTTCAATGAGCAGTTCTTC.